The 19 T cell receptor beta chains given below trace back to one sample, sequenced in a study of T cells in Graves' hyperthyroidism and ophthalmopathy. Amplification of TCR beta CDR3 regions was performed using RNA transcripts as template. HTBI primers were employed in a first-round RT-PCR of the TCR CDR3. TCRdb re-called the multiplex PCR reads through MiXCR, storing one row per CDR3 protein. The repertoire holds fewer than 450,000 distinct CDR3 sequences, over 13% seen once, with over 25% in the top ten. What was sequenced was blood. Receptor source: a man aged 45 to 65 with Graves' ophthalmopathy.

V and J are TRBV2 and TRBJ1-5, with D tentatively TRBD1 (5 bases). Between the trimmed V and J ends, which lost 6 bases and 3 bases, there was a span of 9 bases. Germline assignment: CDR1 SNHLY and CDR2 FYNNEI. The CDR3 length is 13 residues. CDR3 region: CASSSGTNQPQHF. The CDR3 nucleotides are TGTGCCAGCAGCTCGGGGACCAATCAGCCCCAGCATTTT.

The table lists this clonotype with many counts. CDR3 sequence (DNA): TGTGCCAGCAGCTTACACTGGGGACCAAACTATGGCTACACCTTC. Encoded protein: CASSLHWGPNYGYTF. This chain connects TRBV7-8 to TRBJ1-2; possible D gene TRBD1, 5 bases. CDR3 length: 15 residues. With 2 bases removed from V and 2 bases from J, the gap between germline ends came to 12 bases. Germline CDR1 reads SGHVS; CDR2 reads FQNEAQ.

Many counts were recorded for this clonotype. This sequence joins TRBV18 and TRBJ2-1, with D possibly being TRBD1 or TRBD2 (6 bases each). Germline assignment: CDR1 KGHSH and CDR2 LQKENI. V lost 3 bases and J 0 bases, leaving 15 bases between the germline ends. This CDR3 has 17 residues. The CDR3 sequence is CASSPRGALLSYNEQFF. The DNA of the CDR3 is TGTGCCAGCTCACCGAGGGGGGCCCTCCTCTCCTACAATGAGCAGTTCTTC.

This clonotype was picked up many times. The chain couples TRBV11-2 to TRBJ1-6, with 7 bases matching TRBD1. Looked up from germline, CDR1 is SGHAT and CDR2 is FQNNGV. The CDR3 is made up of 17 amino acids. Trimming removed 3 bases from V and 10 bases from J; junction bases left unmatched: 15. CDR3 sequence reads: CASSFSRQGWNWSPLHF. The CDR3 DNA reads TGTGCCAGCAGCTTTAGCCGACAGGGCTGGAATTGGTCACCCCTCCACTTT.

In this sample, this clonotype turned up many times. The chain links TRBV28 to TRBJ2-6; D not resolved. V was clipped by 0 bases and J by 1 base, with 7 bases between them. The length of the CDR3 is 16 residues. The germline gives CDR1 MDHEN, CDR2 SYDVKM. The CDR3 reads CASSLWYRSGANVLTF. The CDR3 nucleotides read TGTGCCAGCAGTTTATGGTACAGATCTGGGGCCAACGTCCTGACTTTC.

The rearrangement links TRBV11-2 to TRBJ2-6; tentatively, D is TRBD1 or TRBD2 (5 bases each). This CDR3 comprises 15 residues. Germline V gene sequence: CDR1 SGHAT, CDR2 FQNNGV. Trimming shortened V by 5 bases and J by 5 bases, and 13 bases separated the two germline ends. CDR3 region: CASSPGTSRANVLTF. The CDR3 DNA sequence: TGTGCCAGCAGCCCCGGGACGTCCCGGGCCAACGTCCTGACTTTC.

This clonotype was counted ten times or more. V and J are TRBV12-3 or TRBV12-4 and TRBJ2-1, with unresolved D. Between the trimmed V and J ends, which lost 5 bases and 4 bases, there was a span of 3 bases. The CDR3 has 11 amino acids. CDR3 sequence: CASSIYNEQFF. Written as DNA, the CDR3 is TGTGCCAGCAGTATATACAATGAGCAGTTCTTC.

This clonotype was observed at least ten times. This chain joins TRBV28 and TRBJ2-2, with 14 bases lining up with TRBD2. V gave up 6 bases and J gave up 0 bases; unmatched junction bases: 0. Germline loops: CDR1 MDHEN, CDR2 SYDVKM. The CDR3 sequence is 16 residues long. The CDR3 spells CASRTSGRANTGELFF. The DNA of the CDR3 is TGTGCCAGCAGGACTAGCGGGAGGGCGAACACCGGGGAGCTGTTTTTT.

This clonotype was detected a few times. The chain employs TRBV3-1 and TRBJ1-2; possibly TRBD1 for D (6 bases). The CDR3 is 18 amino acids. Germline values: CDR1 LGHDT, CDR2 YNNKEL (reference sequence). V gave up 2 bases and J gave up 4 bases, with 23 bases separating them. The CDR3 nucleotides are TGTGCCAGCAGCCAAAAGGGAGAGAGGAGGGGGGGGATCTATGGCTACACCTTC. Protein product: CASSQKGERRGGIYGYTF.

In this sample, this clonotype turned up many times. The CDR3 region has the DNA TGTGCTAGTGGTTTGGGACTAGCGGGGGACAATGAGCAGTTCTTC. It is translated as CASGLGLAGDNEQFF. The chain couples TRBV12-5 to TRBJ2-1; 12 bases align to TRBD2. CDR3 length: 15 residues. Losses at the gene ends were 1 base for V and 5 bases for J; bases not matched to a gene: 0. The germline V gene has CDR1 LGHNT and CDR2 FRNRAP.

This clonotype was detected ten times or more. The J gene is TRBJ2-3, the V gene TRBV6-1; the D is unclear. V was clipped by 6 bases and J by 1 base, with 8 bases between them. Germline V gives CDR1 MNHNS, CDR2 SASEGT. The CDR3 contains 13 residues. The CDR3 DNA sequence: TGTGCCAGCAGCAAAAGGGGCACAGATACGCAGTATTTT. Translated: CASSKRGTDTQYF.

This clonotype was found many times. The chain recombines TRBV4-2 with TRBJ2-1; either TRBD1 or TRBD2 may fit D (5 bases each). Germline V gene lookup returns CDR1 LGHNA and CDR2 YNFKEQ. This CDR3 spans 12 amino acids. V shed 4 bases and J shed 9 bases, with 10 bases lying between them. CDR3 sequence (DNA): TGTGCCAGCAGCCCAAGAGGGACTGAGCAGTTCTTC. It is translated as CASSPRGTEQFF.

This clonotype was observed many times. The chain has TRBV11-3 and TRBJ2-7, with 9 bases identical to TRBD2. This CDR3 spans 22 amino acids. V trimming: 5 bases; J trimming: 4 bases; junction bases outside the gene matches: 30. Germline V gives CDR1 SGHNT, CDR2 YENEEA. The CDR3 loop is CASSTTFPSGNSSSHFKYEQYF. The CDR3 region has the DNA TGTGCCAGCAGCACCACGTTCCCTAGCGGGAATTCAAGCTCCCATTTTAAATACGAGCAGTACTTC.

Note on this clonotype: A clone one base away is much larger, so this may be a read error. The V call is TRBV11-1, the J call TRBJ1-1, with a tentative D call TRBD1 (5 bases). Germline V CDR1 and CDR2: SGHAT, FQDESV (reference sequence). V dropped 5 bases and J dropped 0 bases, with 22 bases sitting between them. This CDR3 comprises 18 residues. The CDR3 DNA is TGTGCCAGCAGCCTTTCACCGAGACAGAAGTTAATGAACACTGAAGCTTTCTTT. Amino acids: CASSLSPRQKLMNTEAFF.

This chain links TRBV7-9 with TRBJ2-3, with 7 bases fitting TRBD2. The germline V gene encodes CDR1 SEHNR and CDR2 FQNEAQ (reference sequence). The CDR3 extends over 14 amino acids. The trim removed 7 bases at V and 4 bases at J, leaving 8 bases unmatched. In nucleotides, the CDR3 is TGTGCCAGCACCCAAGGGAGGGGTGCAGATACGCAGTATTTT. Its protein is CASTQGRGADTQYF.

This clonotype was seen many times. The chain joins TRBV20-1 to TRBJ2-7; 9 positions agree with TRBD1. Trimming took 5 bases from V and 5 from J; bases not matched to a gene: 7. The CDR3 runs 13 residues. In germline, CDR1 is DFQATT, CDR2 SNEGSKA (reference sequence). CDR3 coding DNA: TGCAGTGCTGTAGGGGACAGGGAGGACGAGCAGTACTTC. As protein: CSAVGDREDEQYF.

Ten or more counts support this clonotype. V is TRBV29-1 and J is TRBJ1-5; D gene ambiguous. Germline loops: CDR1 SQVTM, CDR2 ANQGSEA. V was pared by 5 bases and J by 0 bases, with 8 bases between. The CDR3 sequence is 13 residues long. The CDR3 coding sequence is TGCAGCGTTCAGGTTAATAGCAATCAGCCCCAGCATTTT. This gives the protein CSVQVNSNQPQHF.

This clonotype has at least ten counts. The chain is built from TRBV5-5 and TRBJ2-2, with 8 bases that match TRBD2. There are 14 residues in the CDR3. Germline V CDR1 and CDR2: SGHKS, YYEKEE (reference sequence). Trimming took 4 bases from V and 7 from J; bases not matched to a gene: 6. This chain's CDR3 is CASSMGLDGGELFF. CDR3 DNA: TGTGCCAGCAGCATGGGACTAGATGGCGGGGAGCTGTTTTTT.

Of note for this clonotype: A much larger clone is a single base away; this may be a read error. The rearrangement uses TRBV29-1 and TRBJ2-2; D is ambiguous. CDR1 SQVTM and CDR2 ANQGSEA come from the germline V gene. The CDR3 runs to 11 residues. The CDR3 DNA reads TGCGGCGTTTCGAACACCGGGGAGCTGTTTTTT. It yields the protein CGVSNTGELFF.